This T cell receptor (beta chain) was profiled in a study of vaccination effects on CD4 cells after COVID-19. V lost 0 bases and J lost 7, with 7 bases in between. From germline, CDR1 is LGHNA and CDR2 YNFKEQ. This CDR3 contains 14 residues. Prior to sequencing, the ViraFEST assay stimulated PBMC with viral peptide pools, which expanded the antigen-specific CD4+ T cells. Researchers isolated CD4+ T cells once approximately ten days of culture had elapsed. Testing of the vaccine recipients showed negative nucleocapsid antibodies and no prior SARS-CoV-2 infection. Culturing of 1.5 million to 2.5 million PBMC per well took place with approximately 10 IU/ml IL-2 and approximately 9.9 ug/ml peptides. Fresh IL-2-containing medium replaced half the medium on days 3 and 7. Turning to this clone: Its antigen is currently unknown.

TCRdb keeps only in-frame clones here, not all; method: immunoSEQ multiplex PCR. In the table there are around 71,000 clones, approximately 70% of which are singletons. The rearrangement joins TRBV4-2 to TRBJ1-6, with D unclear. Sequenced here: CD4+ T cells from PBMCs cultured with HCoV-OC43 spike peptides, sampled before COVID-19 vaccination. The subset is: HCoV-OC43 spike overlapping peptide pool stimulation. This receptor was identified in a human donor who received a COVID-19 vaccine. The CDR3 DNA is TGTGCCAGCAGCCAAGACAGTGTGAATTCACCCCTCCACTTT. Amino acids: CASSQDSVNSPLHF.